Below are 18 T cell receptor beta chains sequenced from a single sample in a study of cytomegalovirus exposure and HLA in healthy donors. Researchers ran the PCR with 60 Vbeta and 13 Jbeta primers. Only in-frame clones appear in the TCRdb table, and some are missing; sequencing was by immunoSEQ multiplex PCR. The data contain nearly 100,000 clones, around 76% of them singletons. The sample consisted of PBMCs. The receptor source for this set is a woman aged 55-69 years in good health and CMV-seropositive.

The V and J genes are TRBV9 and TRBJ2-5; 9 nucleotides match TRBD2. TRBJ2-7 explains the end of the DNA better; the J call may be wrong. The CDR3 consists of 15 residues. Germline loops: CDR1 SGDLS, CDR2 YYNGEE. CDR3 nucleotide sequence: TGTGCCAGCAGCGGGGGGCGGGAGGGCTTCCACGAGCAGTACTTC. Translating gives CASSGGREGFHEQYF.

The sample holds a few counts of this clone. The chain couples TRBV11-3 to TRBJ2-1, with D possibly being TRBD1 (5 bases). This CDR3 has 15 residues. The ends were cut back, 1 base at V and 8 bases at J, with 15 bases in the middle. Germline CDR1 SGHNT, CDR2 YENEEA. The CDR3 region has the DNA TGTGCCAGCAGCTTAGGACAGAACGAGGAGCATGAGCAGTTCTTC. Its protein is CASSLGQNEEHEQFF.

A word on this clone: The sample has other DNA sequences that encode this CDR3 too. The V call is TRBV5-1, the J call TRBJ1-2, with D possibly TRBD1 on 6 matching bases. Trimming shortened V by 4 bases and J by 2 bases, and 9 bases separated the two germline ends. From germline, CDR1 is SGHRS and CDR2 YFSETQ. The CDR3 is 13 amino acids. The CDR3 DNA is TGCGCCAGCAGCCCACAGGGAAACTATGGCTACACCTTC. It codes for CASSPQGNYGYTF.

This chain's CDR3 is CASSIRREPHDEQFF. The CDR3 region has the DNA TGTGCCAGTAGTATCCGGCGGGAACCCCACGATGAGCAGTTCTTC. The chain recombines TRBV19 with TRBJ2-1; a possible D gene is TRBD2 (6 bases). The V gene lost 3 bases and the J gene lost 8 bases, with 17 bases spanning the gap. The CDR3 spans 15 residues. Per germline, CDR1 LNHDA and CDR2 SQIVND (reference sequence).

The chain is built from TRBV18 and TRBJ1-5; D uncertain. Per germline, CDR1 KGHSH and CDR2 LQKENI. Deletions cut 1 base from V and 8 bases from J, with 9 bases between. The CDR3 runs 13 residues. Written as DNA, the CDR3 is TGTGCCAGCTCACCACAAGAAACTGAGCCCCAGCATTTT. Its translation is CASSPQETEPQHF.

This clone appeared a single time. The J gene is TRBJ2-5, the V gene TRBV2; TRBD1 matches at 7 bases. V lost 10 bases, J lost 2 bases, and 10 bases stayed unmatched. The CDR3 consists of 14 residues. Germline assignment: CDR1 SNHLY and CDR2 FYNNEI. The CDR3 protein is CATTKQGLQETQYF. The CDR3, as DNA: TGTGCCACCACTAAACAGGGGCTGCAAGAGACCCAGTACTTC.

V usage is TRBV19 and J usage is TRBJ2-7, with 7 nucleotides matching TRBD1. The CDR3 length is 14 residues. Germline CDR1 reads LNHDA; CDR2 reads SQIVND (reference sequence). V shed 3 bases and J 3 bases; nucleotides not matched to a gene: 5. The CDR3 protein is CASSMGTVIYEQYF. The DNA for the CDR3 is TGTGCCAGTAGTATGGGGACAGTTATCTACGAGCAGTACTTC.

The chain has TRBV11-3 and TRBJ2-3, with 8 bases lining up with TRBD1. V gave up 4 bases and J gave up 3 bases; unmatched junction bases: 12. Germline V lookup: CDR1 SGHNT, CDR2 YENEEA. The CDR3 runs to 17 residues. CDR3 sequence (DNA): TGTGCCAGCAGCTACCGCTCCAGGGGGCGTGGGACAGATACGCAGTATTTT. It is translated as CASSYRSRGRGTDTQYF.

The J gene is TRBJ1-1, the V gene TRBV5-8, with D perhaps TRBD1 (6 bases). The CDR3 runs to 17 residues. The germline V gene has CDR1 SGHTS and CDR2 YDEGEE. V was pared by 1 base and J by 2 bases, with 18 bases between. The CDR3 sequence: CASSLSDWDTLNTEAFF. CDR3 sequence (DNA): TGTGCCAGCAGCTTGTCAGATTGGGACACCCTAAACACTGAAGCTTTCTTT.

In its sample, this clone is medium-sized. The sample holds other DNA sequences that translate to the same CDR3. The V call is TRBV7-3, the J call TRBJ2-1; D is uncertain. The CDR3 totals 13 residues. Between the trimmed V and J ends, which lost 3 bases and 6 bases, there was a span of 9 bases. Germline-derived CDR1 and CDR2 are SGHTA and FQGTGA. CDR3 protein: CASSFGSSNEQFF. The CDR3, as DNA: TGTGCCAGCAGCTTCGGTTCGTCCAATGAGCAGTTCTTC.

The J gene is TRBJ1-1, the V gene TRBV28; TRBD1 matches at 7 bases. The CDR3 has 16 amino acids. Germline V gene data show CDR1 as MDHEN and CDR2 as SYDVKM. V was pared by 8 bases and J by 3 bases, with 15 bases of the junction left unmatched. This CDR3 is CASVGSMARGYTEAFF. The CDR3 nucleotides are TGTGCCAGCGTAGGATCCATGGCCAGGGGGTACACTGAAGCTTTCTTT. The full variable domain, completed using reference TRBV28 and TRBJ1-1, is DVKVTQSSRYLVKRTGEKVFLECVQDMDHENMFWYRQDPGLGLRLIYFSYDVKMKEKGDIPEGYSVSREKKERFSLILESASTNQTSMYLCASVGSMARGYTEAFFGQGTRLTVV.

The chain carries TRBV10-3 and TRBJ1-5, with 8 bases that match TRBD1. Trimming at V came to 6 bases and at J to 5 bases, leaving 9 bases not matched to a gene. CDR1 is ENHRY and CDR2 is SYGVKD in the germline V gene. The CDR3 loop spans 15 amino acids. The CDR3 DNA reads TGTGCCATCAGGCAAGGACAGGGAGTCTATCAGCCCCAGCATTTT. It yields the protein CAIRQGQGVYQPQHF.

The chain joins TRBV4-1 to TRBJ2-5; 8 nucleotides line up with TRBD1. The J call could be wrong; TRBJ2-7 is a better fit for the DNA end. The germline V gene encodes CDR1 MGHRA and CDR2 YSYEKL. This CDR3 has 15 amino acids. The CDR3 sequence: CASSQDHRGTYEQYF. CDR3 in DNA: TGCGCCAGCAGCCAAGACCACAGGGGGACCTACGAGCAGTACTTC.

The rearrangement joins TRBV5-4 to TRBJ1-2; D possibly corresponds to TRBD1 (6 bases). The length of the CDR3 is 14 residues. Per the germline V gene, CDR1 is SGHNT and CDR2 is YYREEE (reference sequence). Between the trimmed V and J ends, which lost 1 base and 4 bases, there was a span of 11 bases. The CDR3 protein is CASSLMEGGYGYTF. The CDR3 DNA sequence: TGTGCCAGCAGCTTGATGGAAGGGGGCTATGGCTACACCTTC.

The chain couples TRBV29-1 to TRBJ2-7; weak D call: TRBD1 (6 bases). The CDR3 extends over 11 amino acids. Trimming removed 8 bases at V and 6 bases at J, with 14 bases between. CDR1 is SQVTM, CDR2 ANQGSEA, per germline. As DNA, the CDR3 is TGCAGCTTCGTAGGCAGGGGCGAGCAGTACTTC. It specifies CSFVGRGEQYF.

The V gene is TRBV27, the J gene TRBJ2-3; TRBD2 is a possible D gene (6 bases). The germline V and J ends were trimmed by 6 bases and 7 bases, with 14 bases remaining between them. Germline values: CDR1 MNHEY, CDR2 SMNVEV (reference sequence). This CDR3 spans 13 amino acids. Written as DNA, the CDR3 is TGTGCCAGCAGCGGGTGGGGGGATTATACGCAGTATTTT. Its translation: CASSGWGDYTQYF.

This clone was detected a few times. The chain has TRBV7-6 and TRBJ2-6; D ambiguous. The V end lost 1 base, the J end lost 4 bases, and 11 bases lay between the germline ends. This CDR3 has 16 residues. Germline-derived CDR1 and CDR2 are SGHVS and FNYEAQ. CDR3 nucleotide sequence: TGTGCCAGCAGCTTAGGGGCCGCATTCGGGGCCAACGTCCTGACTTTC. It codes for CASSLGAAFGANVLTF.

This clone has only one observation. The rearrangement uses TRBV11-1 and TRBJ2-7, with a possible D match to TRBD1 (6 bases). The CDR3 extends over 12 amino acids. Deletions cut 5 bases from V and 8 bases from J, with 13 bases between. Germline V gene sequence: CDR1 SGHAT, CDR2 FQDESV (reference sequence). CDR3 protein: CASSKDTGKQYF. The CDR3 DNA reads as TGTGCCAGCAGCAAGGATACAGGGAAGCAGTACTTC.